Listed below are T cell receptor beta chains from one sample, sequenced in a study of T cells in Graves' hyperthyroidism and ophthalmopathy. TCRdb re-called the multiplex PCR reads with MiXCR, one entry per CDR3 protein. The table records hundreds of thousands of distinct CDR3 sequences, roughly a quarter of them present only once. The sample consisted of blood. These receptors all come from a woman in her 30s with Graves' ophthalmopathy. Each CDR3 is given with its conserved first and last residue. D genes are given only for firm matches. The size entry is marked missing in some rows and otherwise reads once, few, many or a size class.

D gene: .; V gene: TRBV20-1; J gene: TRBJ1-5; clone size: many; CDR3 DNA: TGCAGTGCGGTAAACAGCTATAGCAATCAGCCCCAGCATTTT; CDR3 protein: CSAVNSYSNQPQHF
D gene: .; V gene: TRBV6-2/TRBV6-3; J gene: TRBJ2-7; clone size: many; CDR3 DNA: TGTGCCAGCATGGACAGCGTGGGATTTGAGCAGTACTTC; CDR3 protein: CASMDSVGFEQYF
D gene: .; V gene: TRBV19; J gene: TRBJ1-1; clone size: many; CDR3 DNA: TGTGCCAGTAGTCCCCCCGAGAGGCTCATGAACACTGAAGCTTTCTTT; CDR3 protein: CASSPPERLMNTEAFF
D gene: .; V gene: TRBV6-5; J gene: TRBJ2-3; clone size: .; CDR3 DNA: TGTGCCAGCAGTTACTTGGATACGCAGTATTGG; CDR3 protein: CASSYLDTQYW
D gene: TRBD1; V gene: TRBV29-1; J gene: TRBJ2-2; clone size: many; CDR3 DNA: TGCAGCGCAGAAAGGGACAGGGACCCCGGGGAGCTGTTTTTT; CDR3 protein: CSAERDRDPGELFF
D gene: TRBD1; V gene: TRBV12-3/TRBV12-4; J gene: TRBJ1-5; clone size: .; CDR3 DNA: TGTGCCAGCAGTCGCGGGACAGCTAGCAATCAGCCCCAGCATTTT; CDR3 protein: CASSRGTASNQPQHF
D gene: .; V gene: TRBV9; J gene: TRBJ1-5; clone size: many; CDR3 DNA: TGTGCCAGCAGCGTAGCTGTAGGATCCAATCAGCCCCAGCATTTT; CDR3 protein: CASSVAVGSNQPQHF
D gene: TRBD2; V gene: TRBV13; J gene: TRBJ2-5; clone size: .; CDR3 DNA: TGTGCCAGCGGCCTGCGGGAGGGCCGGGAGACCCAGTACTTC; CDR3 protein: CASGLREGRETQYF
D gene: .; V gene: TRBV27; J gene: TRBJ1-2; clone size: many; CDR3 DNA: TGTGCCAGCAGTTCAACAGCTGACTATGGCTACACCTTC; CDR3 protein: CASSSTADYGYTF
D gene: .; V gene: TRBV3-2; J gene: TRBJ2-7; clone size: many; CDR3 DNA: TGTGCCAGCAGCCACCTCCGGGACACCTCCTACGAGCAGTACTTC; CDR3 protein: CASSHLRDTSYEQYF
D gene: .; V gene: TRBV24-1; J gene: TRBJ2-5; clone size: many; CDR3 DNA: TGTGCCACCAGTGATTTGTTTGGGGGGCGGGAGACCCAGTACTTC; CDR3 protein: CATSDLFGGRETQYF
D gene: TRBD2; V gene: TRBV14; J gene: TRBJ2-7; clone size: .; CDR3 DNA: TGTGCCAGCAGCCGAGGGACTAGCGGGAGGACCTACGAGCAGTACTTC; CDR3 protein: CASSRGTSGRTYEQYF
D gene: .; V gene: TRBV7-2; J gene: TRBJ1-2; clone size: many; CDR3 DNA: TGTGCCAGCAGCTTACTCGGCACCTCCTTCTATGGCTACACCTTC; CDR3 protein: CASSLLGTSFYGYTF
D gene: .; V gene: TRBV20-1; J gene: TRBJ1-1; clone size: many; CDR3 DNA: TGCAGTGCGTTCGAATTGGACACTGAAGCTTTCTTT; CDR3 protein: CSAFELDTEAFF
D gene: .; V gene: TRBV5-6; J gene: TRBJ1-2; clone size: many; CDR3 DNA: TGTGCCAGCAGCGTCGGACAGCGGGCGGCGTATGGCTACACCTTC; CDR3 protein: CASSVGQRAAYGYTF
D gene: TRBD1; V gene: TRBV28; J gene: TRBJ1-1; clone size: many; CDR3 DNA: TGTGCCAGCAGTTTACTCACAGGGGGACAGAACACTGAAGCTTTCTTT; CDR3 protein: CASSLLTGGQNTEAFF
D gene: .; V gene: TRBV11-2; J gene: TRBJ1-5; clone size: many; CDR3 DNA: TGTGCCAGCAGCTTAGATCTGGGAAATCAGCCCCAGCATTTT; CDR3 protein: CASSLDLGNQPQHF
D gene: .; V gene: TRBV11-2; J gene: TRBJ2-5; clone size: few; CDR3 DNA: TGTGCCAGCAGCTTTACGGGACATTCAGAGACCCAGTACTTC; CDR3 protein: CASSFTGHSETQYF
D gene: .; V gene: TRBV19; J gene: TRBJ1-2; clone size: many; CDR3 DNA: TGTGCCAGTAGGCCACAACAGATCACTTATGGCTACACCTTC; CDR3 protein: CASRPQQITYGYTF
D gene: .; V gene: TRBV20-1; J gene: TRBJ1-5; clone size: many; CDR3 DNA: TGCAGTGCTAGAGAAGGTTTCCAGCCCCAGCATTTT; CDR3 protein: CSAREGFQPQHF
D gene: .; V gene: TRBV7-9; J gene: TRBJ2-3; clone size: many; CDR3 DNA: TGTGCCAGCAGCTTAGGCGTGGAAGGGTACACAGATACGCAGTATTTT; CDR3 protein: CASSLGVEGYTDTQYF
D gene: TRBD1; V gene: TRBV6-2/TRBV6-3; J gene: TRBJ1-1; clone size: .; CDR3 DNA: TGTGCCAGCAGTTACGTAACGGGACAGGGGATGAACACTGAAGCTTTCTTT; CDR3 protein: CASSYVTGQGMNTEAFF
D gene: .; V gene: TRBV30; J gene: TRBJ2-5; clone size: many; CDR3 DNA: TGTGCCTGGAGTGTACGAGGGTGGCCCCTTGAGACCCAGTACTTC; CDR3 protein: CAWSVRGWPLETQYF
D gene: .; V gene: TRBV4-1; J gene: TRBJ1-2; clone size: many; CDR3 DNA: TGCGCCAGCAGCCAGATGGGCCCCGTCTATGGCTACACCTTC; CDR3 protein: CASSQMGPVYGYTF
D gene: TRBD2; V gene: TRBV4-1; J gene: TRBJ2-7; clone size: many; CDR3 DNA: TGCGCCAGCAGCCAAGAACTAGCGAGCACCTACGAGCAGTACTTC; CDR3 protein: CASSQELASTYEQYF
D gene: TRBD2; V gene: TRBV28; J gene: TRBJ2-7; clone size: many; CDR3 DNA: TGTGCCAGCAGTTCCCCGGGGGGAGCCTACGAGCAGTACTTC; CDR3 protein: CASSSPGGAYEQYF
D gene: .; V gene: TRBV6-1; J gene: TRBJ1-2; clone size: few; CDR3 DNA: TGTGCCAGCGGGATTGGCTACACCTTC; CDR3 protein: CASGIGYTF
D gene: TRBD2; V gene: TRBV10-3; J gene: TRBJ2-2; clone size: .; CDR3 DNA: TGTGCCATCAGTGCCGAGACTAGCGGGAACACCGGGGAGCTGTTTTTT; CDR3 protein: CAISAETSGNTGELFF
D gene: TRBD2; V gene: TRBV20-1; J gene: TRBJ2-7; clone size: few; CDR3 DNA: TGCAGTGCTAGAGATAGAACTAGCGGGGTCTACGAGCAGTACTTC; CDR3 protein: CSARDRTSGVYEQYF
D gene: TRBD1; V gene: TRBV19; J gene: TRBJ1-1; clone size: many; CDR3 DNA: TGTGCCAGTATGGGACAGGGAAGGCCTCACACTGAAGCTTTCTTT; CDR3 protein: CASMGQGRPHTEAFF
D gene: .; V gene: TRBV28; J gene: TRBJ1-1; clone size: .; CDR3 DNA: TGTGCCAGCAGTTCCAATATGCCTGAAGCTTTCTTT; CDR3 protein: CASSSNMPEAFF